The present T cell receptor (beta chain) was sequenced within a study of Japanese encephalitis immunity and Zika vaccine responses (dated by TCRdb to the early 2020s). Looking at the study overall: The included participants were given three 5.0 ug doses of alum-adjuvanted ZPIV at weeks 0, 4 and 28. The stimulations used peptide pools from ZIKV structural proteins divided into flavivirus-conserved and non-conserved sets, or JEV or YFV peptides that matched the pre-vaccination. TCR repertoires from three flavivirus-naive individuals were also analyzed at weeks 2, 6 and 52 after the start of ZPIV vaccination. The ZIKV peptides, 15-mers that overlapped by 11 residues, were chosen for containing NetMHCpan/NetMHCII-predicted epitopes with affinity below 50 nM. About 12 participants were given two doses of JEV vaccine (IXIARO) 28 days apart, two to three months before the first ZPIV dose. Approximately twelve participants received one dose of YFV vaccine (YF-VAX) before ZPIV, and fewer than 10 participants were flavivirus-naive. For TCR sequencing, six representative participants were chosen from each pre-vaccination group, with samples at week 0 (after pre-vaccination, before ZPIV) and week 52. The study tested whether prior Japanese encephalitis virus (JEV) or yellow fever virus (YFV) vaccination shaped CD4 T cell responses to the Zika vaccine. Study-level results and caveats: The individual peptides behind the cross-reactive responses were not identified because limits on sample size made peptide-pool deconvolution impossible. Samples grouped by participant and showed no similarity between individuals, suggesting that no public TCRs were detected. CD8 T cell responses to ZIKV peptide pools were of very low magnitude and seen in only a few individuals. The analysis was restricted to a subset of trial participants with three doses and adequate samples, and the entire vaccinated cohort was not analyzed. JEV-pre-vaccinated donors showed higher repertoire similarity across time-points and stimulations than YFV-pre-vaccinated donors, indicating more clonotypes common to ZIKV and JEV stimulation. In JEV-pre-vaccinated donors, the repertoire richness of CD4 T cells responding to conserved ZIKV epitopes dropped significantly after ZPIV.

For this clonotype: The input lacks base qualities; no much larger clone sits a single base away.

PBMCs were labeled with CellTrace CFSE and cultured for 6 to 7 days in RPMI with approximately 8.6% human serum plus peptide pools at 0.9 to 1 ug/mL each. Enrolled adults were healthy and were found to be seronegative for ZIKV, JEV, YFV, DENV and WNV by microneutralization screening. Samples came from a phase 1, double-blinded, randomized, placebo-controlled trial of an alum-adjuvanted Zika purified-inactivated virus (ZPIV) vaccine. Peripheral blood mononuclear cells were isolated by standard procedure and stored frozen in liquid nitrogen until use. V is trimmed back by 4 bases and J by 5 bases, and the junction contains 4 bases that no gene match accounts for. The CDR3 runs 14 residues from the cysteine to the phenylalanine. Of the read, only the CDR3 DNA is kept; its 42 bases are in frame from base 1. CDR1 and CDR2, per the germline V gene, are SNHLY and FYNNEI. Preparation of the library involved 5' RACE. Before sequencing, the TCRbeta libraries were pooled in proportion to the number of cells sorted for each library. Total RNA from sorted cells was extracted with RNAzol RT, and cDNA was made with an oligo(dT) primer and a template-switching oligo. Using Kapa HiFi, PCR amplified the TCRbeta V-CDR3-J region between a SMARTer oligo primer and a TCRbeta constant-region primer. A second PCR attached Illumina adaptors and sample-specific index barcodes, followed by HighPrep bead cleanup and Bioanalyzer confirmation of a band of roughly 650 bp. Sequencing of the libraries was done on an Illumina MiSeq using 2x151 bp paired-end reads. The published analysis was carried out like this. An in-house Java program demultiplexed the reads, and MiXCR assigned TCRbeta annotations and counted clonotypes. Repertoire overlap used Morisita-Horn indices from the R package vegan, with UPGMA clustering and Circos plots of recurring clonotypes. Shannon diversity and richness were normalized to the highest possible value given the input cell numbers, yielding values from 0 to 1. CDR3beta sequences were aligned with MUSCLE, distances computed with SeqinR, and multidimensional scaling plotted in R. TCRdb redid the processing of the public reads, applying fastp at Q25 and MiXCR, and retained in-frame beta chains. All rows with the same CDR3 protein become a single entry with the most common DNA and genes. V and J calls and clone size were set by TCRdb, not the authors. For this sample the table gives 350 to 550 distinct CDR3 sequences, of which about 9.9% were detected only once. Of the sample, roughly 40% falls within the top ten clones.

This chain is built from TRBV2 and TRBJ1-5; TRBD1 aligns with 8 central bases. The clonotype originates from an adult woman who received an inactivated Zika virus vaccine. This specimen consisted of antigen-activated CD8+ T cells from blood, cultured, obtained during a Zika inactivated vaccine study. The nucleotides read TGTGCCAGCAGTGGGGACAGGTCACATCAGCCCCAGCATTTT. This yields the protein CASSGDRSHQPQHF.